The source of this TCR beta chain is a study of beta chain features in type 1 diabetes (dated by TCRdb to between 2017 and 2018). Context from the whole study: No differences in mean age, gender distribution, total cell number or subset yield were found between patients and healthy donors. A total of approximately 100 million sorted cells were examined across all samples, and the number of cells per subset was strongly correlated with RNA yield. In the study, recently diagnosed type 1 diabetes patients and matched healthy donors were compared on the TCRB repertoires of their sorted circulating CD4+ T cell subsets. Whereas all 30 or so donors provided naive and central memory subsets, regulatory and stem cell-like memory subsets were isolated from just 8 patients and about 8 healthy donors. What the authors observed across the whole study: A moderate but significant shortening of TCRB CDR3 length was observed in type 1 diabetes patients in all four CD4+ subsets. At VDJ recombination sites, patients with type 1 diabetes made fewer insertions and deleted more nucleotides, a pattern implying thymic rearrangement abnormalities. Because cDNA was sequenced instead of genomic DNA, activated cells with high expression could be over-represented, although the groups did not differ in activation or CD3 levels. Only small numbers of individuals were included in the HLA sub-analyses, which left unresolved whether HLA type had any influence on TCRB rearrangement. Naive, central memory and regulatory TCRB repertoires appeared to be more alike among patients than among healthy donors. PCR might favor shorter templates, but patient and control samples were amplified and corrected together, so any skew would affect both groups equally.

The CDR3 spans 12 residues, from the cysteine through the phenylalanine. The read is trimmed to its CDR3 DNA, 36 bases read in frame from base 1. As encoded in the germline V gene, CDR1 is SQVTM while CDR2 is ANQGSEA. V lost 2 bases and J lost 4 bases; the stretch between them is 9 bases long. The entire amount of isolated RNA was reverse transcribed using the High Capacity cDNA Reverse Transcription Kit, so the sequenced TCRB transcripts were expressed ones. Deep immunoSEQ sequencing was performed on naive, central memory and regulatory T cell samples, with an average of around 3.4 million total reads per sample. Sorted cells were lysed in RLT buffer and RNA was extracted with DNase-treated RNeasy Micro or Mini kits, depending on cell number. Each cell subset was processed separately to prevent cross-contamination, with patient and healthy donor samples processed together. TCRB sequences were amplified from cDNA with the immunoSEQ multiplex PCR, producing 87-bp fragments spanning the CDR3 region. Sequencing of the amplicons was performed on the Illumina HiSeq platform. The authors' analysis ran thus. Synthetic template baselines were used to correct PCR bias computationally, reads within Hamming distance 2 were collapsed, and singletons that could not be merged were discarded. By aligning reads against IMGT, V, D and J genes, CDR3 length, and insertions or deletions at six rearrangement sites were assigned. Within each subset, clonotype counts were normalized to the number of sorted cells before true diversity and Gini coefficients were calculated with the tcR R package. The overlap coefficient, calculated on TCRB nucleotide sequences, was used to measure repertoire sharing. Out-of-frame TCRB sequences from naive cells were analyzed as a proxy for the pre-selection repertoire. TCRdb holds this immuneACCESS table with in-frame rearrangements only. Some clones are missing; in checked studies, unresolved V genes explain under half, and the rest has no known cause. That table gives V, J and clone size, and the DNA gave D and trimming. This sample lists around 160,000 clones; more than 60% were detected once. Of the sample, 0.08% to 0.095% falls within the top ten clones.

In regard to this clone: Its antigen specificity is not known. Qualities for individual bases were not recorded, and no much larger clone is one base off.

Each donor gave one peripheral blood draw, around 100 mL on average, collected into heparinised tubes. Using a panel that included CD45RO, CCR7, CD25, CD127, CD95 and CD27, naive, central memory, regulatory and stem cell-like memory CD4+ T cells were sorted on a BD FACSAria II. All sorted populations exceeded 95% purity. PBMCs were isolated right away by Lymphoprep density gradient centrifugation and were stained directly, without culture. Samples were stained and sorted in pairs, with one healthy donor and one patient per experiment, so that batch effects were minimized. The sequenced sample consisted of naive CD4+ T cells from blood. In the paper's terms, the cell subset or site label means: true naive CD4+ T cells. The receptor comes from a man aged 25 to 40 with type 1 diabetes. The chain is made from TRBV29-1 and TRBJ2-7, with a weak D call of TRBD2 (5 bases match). CDR3 reads: CSVENGGYEQYF. The nucleotide sequence reads as follows: TGCAGCGTTGAAAATGGAGGTTACGAGCAGTACTTC.